This T cell receptor (beta chain) was obtained from a study of T cell changes during pregnancy in multiple sclerosis. TCRdb's table, derived via immunoSEQ multiplex PCR, lists solely in-frame clones and lacks some. The table records fewer than 20,000 clones, 70% to 90% of them present only once. CDR3 size: 14 residues. Per the germline V gene, CDR1 is MGHRA and CDR2 is YSYEKL. The V and J ends lost 1 base and 12 bases respectively, with 15 bases between them. This clone has only one observation. The starting material was CD8+ T cells from peripheral blood mononuclear cells, obtained in the second trimester of pregnancy. The sequence came from a female donor in good health, enrolled as a control in a pregnancy study. The chain joins TRBV4-1 to TRBJ1-4, with a possible D match to TRBD1 (5 bases). The CDR3 coding sequence is TGCGCCAGCAGCCAAGCTCGAACGCAGGGCGAACTGTTTTTT. Translation: CASSQARTQGELFF.